This T cell receptor beta chain was obtained from a study of blood T cell repertoires in COVID-19. In the study overall: Sites in the United States, Italy and Spain provided acute and convalescent COVID-19 samples.

Germline CDR1 reads KGHDR; CDR2 reads SFDVKD. This CDR3 is built from 16 residues. Trimming pared 3 bases from V and 6 bases from J, leaving 16 bases between. In the authors' methods: Estimates of nucleated cell counts were drawn from the amplification of reference gene primers. Data came from immunoSEQ multiplex PCR; TCRdb stores just in-frame clones and leaves some out. The V and J calls and clone size are taken from that table; D and trimming were inferred from the DNA. The sample lists hundreds of thousands of clones, roughly 87% seen once, with nearly 6.5% in the top ten. Adults between roughly 18 and 90 years of age took part from more than 20 US areas. Participants reported their clinical history, and cohort assignment relied on those reports.

The TCR comes from a woman aged 30 to 39 with acute COVID-19. The V and J genes are TRBV24-1 and TRBJ2-2; the D gene is possibly TRBD2 (5 bases). Sequenced: PBMCs or T cells enriched from blood (not recorded which). The CDR3 nucleotides are TGTGCCACCAGTGATCGCGATAAAGGACTCCCCGGGGAGCTGTTTTTT. Encoded protein: CATSDRDKGLPGELFF.